The subject of this entry is one T cell receptor (beta chain). These data are taken from a study of identifying expanded T cells in peripheral blood. Germline values: CDR1 SGHRS, CDR2 YFSETQ. The CDR3 has 12 amino acids. Deletions cut 3 bases from V and 4 bases from J, with 7 bases between. Assay used: immunoSEQ multiplex PCR; TCRdb lists only in-frame clones, some missing. The sample includes over 85,000 clones, about 91% of them seen just once. The gene calls are TRBV5-1 and TRBJ1-2; D uncertain. The clonotype comes from a person between 18 and 75 years old in good health. Sequenced material: blood. CDR3: CASSSDTYGYTF. The CDR3 region has the DNA TGCGCCAGCAGCTCAGACACCTATGGCTACACCTTC. The full variable domain, completed using reference TRBV5-1 and TRBJ1-2, is KAGVTQTPRYLIKTRGQQVTLSCSPISGHRSVSWYQQTPGQGLQFLFEYFSETQRNKGNFPGRFSGRQFSNSRSEMNVSTLELGDSALYLCASSSDTYGYTFGSGTRLTVV.